This TCR beta chain is drawn from a study of glioma-infiltrating T cells after dendritic cell vaccination. Using immunoSEQ multiplex PCR, the repertoire was profiled, and TCRdb retains in-frame clones only, with some absent. The sample carries 90,000 to 110,000 clones, nearly 90% recorded once. The CDR3 has 16 amino acids. The germline gives CDR1 SGHTA, CDR2 FQGNSA. The V gene end was trimmed by 4 bases and the J gene end by 0 bases; junction bases not matched to a gene: 4. Time point noted: after dendritic cell vaccination, including at tumor progression/relapse. The sequence derives from a human donor with glioblastoma. Sequences were derived from blood, sampled after dendritic cell vaccination. The chain uses TRBV7-2 and TRBJ2-2, with 8 bases fitting TRBD2. In DNA form, the CDR3 reads TGTGCCAGCAGCTCCTATAGCGGGACGAACACCGGGGAGCTGTTTTTT. This codes for CASSSYSGTNTGELFF.